Below are 25 T cell receptor beta chains sequenced from a single sample in a study of cytomegalovirus exposure and HLA in healthy donors. The PCR was carried out with 60 Vbeta primers and 13 Jbeta primers. TCRdb keeps only in-frame clones here, not all; method: immunoSEQ multiplex PCR. In the table there are around 150,000 clones, roughly 70% of which are singletons. Input material: PBMCs. The source of these receptors is a man in his fifties in good health and CMV-seropositive.

This chain links TRBV5-4 with TRBJ2-5; D is uncertain. CDR1 is SGHNT and CDR2 is YYREEE in the germline V gene (reference sequence). The CDR3 consists of 13 residues. Trimming pared 1 base from V and 1 base from J, leaving 5 bases between. The CDR3 DNA reads TGTGCCAGCAGCTTGCACAGCCAAGAGACCCAGTACTTC. Encoded protein: CASSLHSQETQYF.

V gene TRBV6-5 combines with J gene TRBJ1-2, with a possible D match to TRBD1 (6 bases). Germline CDR1 and CDR2: MNHEY and SVGAGI. This CDR3 has 13 amino acids. With 5 bases removed from V and 3 bases from J, the gap between germline ends came to 10 bases. The CDR3 loop is CASSKQGDYGYTF. CDR3 DNA sequence: TGTGCCAGCAGTAAACAGGGAGACTATGGCTACACCTTC.

This sequence joins TRBV6-5 and TRBJ2-2; 7 bases fit TRBD2. The CDR3 extends over 14 amino acids. Germline V gives CDR1 MNHEY, CDR2 SVGAGI. J lost 8 bases, V lost 6 bases, and 9 bases had no gene match. The DNA for the CDR3 is TGTGCCAGCAGAAAACCGGGGGGAGGGGGGGAGCTGTTTTTT. This sequence encodes CASRKPGGGGELFF.

This clone came up once. This rearrangement joins TRBV5-1 to TRBJ2-7; D may be TRBD1 (6 bases). V was clipped by 5 bases and J by 0 bases, with 12 bases between them. The V gene's germline CDR1 is SGHRS and CDR2 YFSETQ. This CDR3 comprises 14 residues. CDR3 in amino acids: CASSRGSSSYEQYF. The CDR3 DNA reads TGCGCCAGCAGTAGGGGGTCCTCCTCCTACGAGCAGTACTTC.

This chain links TRBV15 with TRBJ1-4; tentative D call: TRBD1 (6 bases). Germline CDR1 reads LNHNV; CDR2 reads YYDKDF (reference sequence). The CDR3 runs 18 residues. Trimming took 2 bases from V and 0 from J, leaving 16 bases between them. CDR3 sequence: CATSRTRQELATNEKLFF. The CDR3 nucleotides are TGTGCCACCAGCAGAACTAGACAGGAGCTTGCAACTAATGAAAAACTGTTTTTT.

This clone appeared a few times. The chain links TRBV14 to TRBJ1-6; D unclear. This CDR3 spans 17 amino acids. Trimming took off 4 bases at V and 7 bases at J, with 20 bases between the two ends. CDR1 SGHDN and CDR2 FVKESK come from the germline V gene. The chain's CDR3 is CASSLGPSPGKNSPLHF. Written as DNA, the CDR3 is TGTGCCAGCAGCCTTGGACCGAGCCCGGGGAAAAATTCACCCCTCCACTTT.

The rearrangement links TRBV7-2 to TRBJ2-5; 14 bases match TRBD2. Germline-derived CDR1 and CDR2 are SGHTA and FQGNSA. Unmatched junction bases numbered 8, after V lost 4 bases and J lost 7 bases. The CDR3 has 16 amino acids. CDR3 sequence: CASSSQGLAGARTQYF. CDR3 bases: TGTGCCAGCAGCTCTCAGGGACTAGCGGGAGCCCGGACCCAGTACTTC.

The rearrangement uses TRBV12-2 and TRBJ2-3; the DNA was not compared with TRBD2, the D call given in the table. TRBV12-2 is deemed a pseudogene. CDR3 size: 18 residues. The DNA of the CDR3 is TGTGCAAGTCGCTTAGTCCTCGGACTCCCACCCATCACAGATACGCAGTATTTT. Translated, it gives CASRLVLGLPPITDTQYF.

The count of this clone is one. The J gene is TRBJ1-1, the V gene TRBV27, with a possible D match to TRBD1 (5 bases). The V gene lost 1 base and the J gene lost 3 bases, with 9 bases spanning the gap. The CDR3 consists of 14 residues. CDR1 is MNHEY and CDR2 is SMNVEV in the germline V gene (reference sequence). Here the CDR3 DNA reads TGTGCCAGCAGTTTATATTGGGGCGACACTGAAGCTTTCTTT. Translated, it gives CASSLYWGDTEAFF.

As for this clone: At one of its ends the junction is not consistent with the germline gene, which may arise from a read error. At the DNA level, this CDR3 is encoded by other sequences in the same sample as well. The gene calls are TRBV19 and TRBJ2-5, with 8 bases identical to TRBD2. This CDR3 has 14 residues. Germline V gene lookup returns CDR1 LNHDA and CDR2 SQIVND (reference sequence). CDR3 DNA sequence: TGTGCCAGTAATCCAGCGGGGGTCAAAGAGACTCAGTACTTC. This translates into CASNPAGVKETQYF.

This rearrangement joins TRBV6-1 to TRBJ2-3; 14 bases are a match to TRBD2. V was pared by 4 bases and J by 1 base, with 1 base of the junction left unmatched. In germline, CDR1 is MNHNS, CDR2 SASEGT. The CDR3 sequence is 16 residues long. Written as DNA, the CDR3 is TGTGCCAGCAGTGGACTAGCGGGAGGGCGCACAGATACGCAGTATTTT. Translation: CASSGLAGGRTDTQYF.

The V gene is TRBV5-4, the J gene TRBJ2-5, with 7 bases aligning to TRBD2. Germline assignment: CDR1 SGHNT and CDR2 YYREEE (reference sequence). Trimming cost V 4 bases and J 2 bases; bases outside gene matches: 5. CDR3 length equals 14 residues. CDR3 sequence: CASSGGGPQETQYF. The CDR3 DNA reads as TGTGCCAGCAGCGGCGGGGGACCGCAAGAGACCCAGTACTTC.

V is TRBV4-1 and J is TRBJ2-3; tentative D call: TRBD2 (7 bases). Germline V CDR1 and CDR2: MGHRA, YSYEKL. This CDR3 has 16 amino acids. V was cut by 3 bases and J by 1 base, with 14 bases left in between. The CDR3 sequence is CASSHAGGRRTDTQYF. The CDR3 coding sequence is TGCGCCAGCAGCCATGCCGGGGGGCGTCGCACAGATACGCAGTATTTT.

V usage is TRBV5-4 and J usage is TRBJ1-2, with D perhaps matching TRBD1 (6 bases). The germline gives CDR1 SGHNT, CDR2 YYREEE (reference sequence). The V end was cut by 0 bases, the J end by 8 bases, with 14 bases between. The CDR3 loop spans 14 amino acids. CDR3 nucleotide sequence: TGTGCCAGCAGCTTGGACAGGGCCTTGGGGGGCTACACCTTC. Translation gives CASSLDRALGGYTF. Full variable domain (remainder filled in from reference TRBV5-4 and TRBJ1-2): ETGVTQSPTHLIKTRGQQVTLRCSSQSGHNTVSWYQQALGQGPQFIFQYYREEENGRGNFPPRFSGLQFPNYSSELNVNALELDDSALYLCASSLDRALGGYTFGSGTRLTVV.

The chain has TRBV5-1 and TRBJ1-4, with D possibly TRBD1 on 5 matching bases. CDR1 and CDR2 from the germline V gene are SGHRS and YFSETQ. The ends were cut back, 0 bases at V and 7 bases at J, with 13 bases in the middle. The CDR3 length is 15 residues. In nucleotides, the CDR3 is TGCGCCAGCAGCTTGGGTCAGGGCGTTGCTGAAAAACTGTTTTTT. Encoded protein: CASSLGQGVAEKLFF.

This clone appeared a few times. The chain joins TRBV6-1 to TRBJ1-1, with a weak D call TRBD1 (5 bases). Germline V lookup: CDR1 MNHNS, CDR2 SASEGT. The V end lost 5 bases, the J end lost 7 bases, and 8 bases lay between the germline ends. The CDR3 spans 11 residues. CDR3 protein: CASSSQGEAFF. Written as DNA, the CDR3 is TGTGCCAGCAGTTCCCAGGGTGAAGCTTTCTTT.

The V call is TRBV9, the J call TRBJ2-2; tentative D call: TRBD2 (5 bases). Per germline, CDR1 SGDLS and CDR2 YYNGEE. Trimming left V 1 base short and J 9 bases short, with 13 bases between. CDR3 size: 14 residues. CDR3 sequence: CASSVWRRSRELFF. CDR3 sequence (DNA): TGTGCCAGCAGCGTATGGAGGAGGTCCCGGGAGCTGTTTTTT. The full variable domain, rest sourced from reference TRBV9 and TRBJ2-2, is DSGVTQTPKHLITATGQRVTLRCSPRSGDLSVYWYQQSLDQGLQFLIQYYNGEERAKGNILERFSAQQFPDLHSELNLSSLELGDSALYFCASSVWRRSRELFFGEGSRLTVL.

The genes are TRBV6-6 and TRBJ1-2, with D unclear. This CDR3 spans 13 amino acids. The germline CDR1 and CDR2 sequences are MNHNY and SVGAGI (reference sequence). Trimming took 7 bases from V and 8 from J, leaving 17 bases between them. CDR3: CASTPVESSGYTF. In DNA, the CDR3 is TGTGCCAGCACCCCAGTGGAGTCTAGCGGCTACACCTTC.

This clone was recorded a few times. The chain has TRBV5-8 and TRBJ1-5; 7 bases are shared with TRBD1. Germline V lookup: CDR1 SGHTS, CDR2 YDEGEE. The CDR3 is 16 amino acids. V was pared by 3 bases and J by 4 bases, with 10 bases of the junction left unmatched. The CDR3 loop is CASSSGTATKNQPQHF. CDR3 DNA: TGTGCCAGCAGCTCGGGGACAGCCACGAAGAATCAGCCCCAGCATTTT.

V usage is TRBV11-2 and J usage is TRBJ1-2, with TRBD1 as a possible D gene (5 bases). Germline V CDR1 and CDR2: SGHAT, FQNNGV. V dropped 2 bases and J dropped 4 bases, with 17 bases sitting between them. The CDR3 runs 16 residues. The CDR3 reads CASSLNRAVQGYGYTF. For the CDR3, the DNA is TGTGCCAGCAGCTTAAACCGGGCAGTCCAGGGCTATGGCTACACCTTC. The full variable domain, completed using reference TRBV11-2 and TRBJ1-2, is EAGVAQSPRYKIIEKRQSVAFWCNPISGHATLYWYQQILGQGPKLLIQFQNNGVVDDSQLPKDRFSAERLKGVDSTLKIQPAKLEDSAVYLCASSLNRAVQGYGYTFGSGTRLTVV.

Here the CDR3 reads CASSFSNQPQHF. DNA for the CDR3: TGTGCCAGCAGCTTTTCAAATCAGCCCCAGCATTTT. The V gene is TRBV5-8, the J gene TRBJ1-5; D gene unclear. The CDR3 is made up of 12 amino acids. The V end was cut by 2 bases, the J end by 4 bases, with 4 bases between. Looked up from germline, CDR1 is SGHTS and CDR2 is YDEGEE.

The chain joins TRBV7-2 to TRBJ1-3; tentatively, D is TRBD1 (6 bases). CDR3 length: 16 amino acids. Deletions cut 5 bases from V and 0 bases from J, with 14 bases between. Germline loops: CDR1 SGHTA, CDR2 FQGNSA. The CDR3 DNA reads TGTGCCAGCAGCGGACAGACACGTACCTCTGGAAACACCATATATTTT. Translated, it gives CASSGQTRTSGNTIYF.

This clone was seen once. The CDR3 loop is CASSTGFQPQHF. As DNA, the CDR3 is TGTGCCAGCAGTACAGGGTTTCAGCCCCAGCATTTT. The chain links TRBV6-1 to TRBJ1-5; tentative D call: TRBD1 (6 bases). Germline values: CDR1 MNHNS, CDR2 SASEGT. Trimming removed 5 bases from V and 6 bases from J, with 8 bases in between. CDR3 size: 12 residues.

J is TRBJ1-1 and V is TRBV11-2; D unresolved. Deletions cut 1 base from V and 5 bases from J, with 17 bases between. The CDR3 contains 16 residues. The V gene's germline CDR1 is SGHAT and CDR2 FQNNGV. In DNA form, the CDR3 reads TGTGCCAGCAGCTTAGGGCTGCGGCGGCGGGTAACTGAAGCTTTCTTT. Its protein product is CASSLGLRRRVTEAFF. The complete variable domain, with remaining parts taken from reference TRBV11-2 and TRBJ1-1, reads EAGVAQSPRYKIIEKRQSVAFWCNPISGHATLYWYQQILGQGPKLLIQFQNNGVVDDSQLPKDRFSAERLKGVDSTLKIQPAKLEDSAVYLCASSLGLRRRVTEAFFGQGTRLTVV.

V is TRBV4-1 and J is TRBJ1-1; 7 bases fit TRBD1. V lost 4 bases, J lost 3 bases, and 11 bases stayed unmatched. There are 16 residues in the CDR3. CDR1 and CDR2 from the germline V gene are MGHRA and YSYEKL. The CDR3 bases are TGCGCCAGCAGCCTAAGGTTCGGGACAGAATACACTGAAGCTTTCTTT. Translating it yields CASSLRFGTEYTEAFF.